Reported below is one T cell receptor (beta chain). This clonotype appeared many times. It has no known antigen specificity. Base quality data are lacking; no much larger clone is found one base away. This entry is derived from a study of kidney transplant recipient with SARS-CoV-2 infection (dated by TCRdb to the early 2020s). Sample time point, as interpreted from the label and publication: pre-pandemic baseline sample and day 111 after first positive SARS-CoV-2 test. For sequencing, an Illumina MiSeq was employed. Profiling of the peripheral T cell repertoire targeted human TCRbeta genes. Per the source publication's procedure: Beta-binomial modelling was used to test for differences in clonotype abundance while accounting for variability over time. Expanded clonotypes were checked against the ImmuneCODE reference database of SARS-CoV-2-associated TCRs and mapped to regions of the viral genome. Further repertoire analyses covered TRBV gene usage, CDR3 length, CDR3 amino acid overlap between time points, clonotype abundance distributions and Jaccard similarity. The public reads were quality trimmed at Q25 with fastp and then assembled into clones with MiXCR by TCRdb, keeping productive beta chains. Identical CDR3 protein sequences are pooled into one entry, listed with their most common genes and DNA. These V and J calls rely on TCRdb rather than the paper's analysis. Recorded for this sample are 200,000 to 300,000 distinct CDR3 sequences; around 30% of them occurred a single time. The ten largest account for 6% to 8.5% of the sample.

The CDR3 has 15 amino acids, counting the end cysteine and phenylalanine. This entry keeps only the CDR3 DNA: 45 bases, framed from base 1. CDR1 and CDR2 (MDHEN, SYDVKM) derive from the germline V gene. The germline V and J ends show losses of 4 bases and 0 bases respectively, and no gene match explains 3 bases of the junction. Material: a blood sample, obtained at baseline and on roughly day 110 from a kidney transplant recipient. The rearranged segments are TRBV28 and TRBJ1-3, with 7 bases in between that match TRBD1. This TCR came from a male patient aged 30 to 39 who had COVID-19 and was a kidney transplant recipient. In patients who had a transplant, some T cells may come from the graft donor. The bases read TGTGCCAGCAGTTCAGGGGGTTCCTCTGGAAACACCATATATTTT. This encodes CASSSGGSSGNTIYF.